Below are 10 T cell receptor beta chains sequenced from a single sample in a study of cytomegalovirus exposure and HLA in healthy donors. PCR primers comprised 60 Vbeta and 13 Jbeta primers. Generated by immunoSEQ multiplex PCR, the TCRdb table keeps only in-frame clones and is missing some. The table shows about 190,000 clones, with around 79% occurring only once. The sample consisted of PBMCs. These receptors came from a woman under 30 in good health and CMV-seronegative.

CDR3 DNA: TGTGCCAGCAGGGACCCCCGGAGGAATGAGCAGTTCTTC. It translates to CASRDPRRNEQFF. This sequence joins TRBV6-1 and TRBJ2-1; TRBD2 might be the D (5 bases). Germline loops: CDR1 MNHNS, CDR2 SASEGT. This CDR3 contains 13 residues. Trimming left V 6 bases short and J 7 bases short, with 13 bases between.

Written as DNA, the CDR3 is TGTGCCAGCAGCGTCGCAGGGGGCATAAACACTGAAGCTTTCTTT. This gives the protein CASSVAGGINTEAFF. This chain connects TRBV9 to TRBJ1-1; TRBD1 matches 8 bases. V gave up 2 bases and J gave up 2 bases; unmatched junction bases: 5. This CDR3 comprises 15 residues. The germline V gene encodes CDR1 SGDLS and CDR2 YYNGEE.

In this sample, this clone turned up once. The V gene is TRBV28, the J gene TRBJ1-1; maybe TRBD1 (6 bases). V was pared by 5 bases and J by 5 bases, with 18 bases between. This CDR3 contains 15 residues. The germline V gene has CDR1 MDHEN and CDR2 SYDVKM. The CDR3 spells CASSRHREIGTEAFF. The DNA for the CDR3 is TGTGCCAGCAGTCGACACAGGGAGATTGGGACTGAAGCTTTCTTT.

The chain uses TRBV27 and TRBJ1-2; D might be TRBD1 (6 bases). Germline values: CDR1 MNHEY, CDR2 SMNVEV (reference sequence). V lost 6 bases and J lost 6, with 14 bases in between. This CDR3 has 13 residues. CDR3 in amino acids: CASRPGHINGYTF. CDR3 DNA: TGTGCCAGCAGGCCGGGACATATAAATGGCTACACCTTC.

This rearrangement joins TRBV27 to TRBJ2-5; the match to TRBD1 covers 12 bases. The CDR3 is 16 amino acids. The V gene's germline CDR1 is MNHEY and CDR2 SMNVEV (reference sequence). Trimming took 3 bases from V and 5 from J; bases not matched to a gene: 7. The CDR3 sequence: CASSLVGQGARETQYF. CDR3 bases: TGTGCCAGCAGTTTGGTGGGACAGGGGGCGCGGGAGACCCAGTACTTC.

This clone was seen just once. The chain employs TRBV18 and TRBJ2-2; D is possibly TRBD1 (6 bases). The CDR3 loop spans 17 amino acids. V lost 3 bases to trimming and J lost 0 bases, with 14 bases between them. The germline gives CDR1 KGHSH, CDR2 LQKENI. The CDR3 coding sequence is TGTGCCAGCTCACCTATCAGGACAGTCGCGAACACCGGGGAGCTGTTTTTT. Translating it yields CASSPIRTVANTGELFF. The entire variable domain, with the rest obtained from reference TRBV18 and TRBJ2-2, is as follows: NAGVMQNPRHLVRRRGQEARLRCSPMKGHSHVYWYRQLPEEGLKFMVYLQKENIIDESGMPKERFSAEFPKEGPSILRIQQVVRGDSAAYFCASSPIRTVANTGELFFGEGSRLTVL.

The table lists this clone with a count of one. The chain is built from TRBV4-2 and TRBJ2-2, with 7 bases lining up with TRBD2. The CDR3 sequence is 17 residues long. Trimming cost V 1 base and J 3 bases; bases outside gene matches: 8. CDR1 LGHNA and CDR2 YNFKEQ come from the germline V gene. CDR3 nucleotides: TGTGCCAGCAGCCAAGTGGAGCGGGATGCGGACACCGGGGAGCTGTTTTTT. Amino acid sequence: CASSQVERDADTGELFF.

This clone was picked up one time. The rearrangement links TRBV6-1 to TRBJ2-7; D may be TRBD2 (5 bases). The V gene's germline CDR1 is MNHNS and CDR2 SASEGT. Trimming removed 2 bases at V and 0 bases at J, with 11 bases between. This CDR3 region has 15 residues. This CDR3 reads CASSERGQSSYEQYF. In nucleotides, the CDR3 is TGTGCCAGCAGTGAACGAGGGCAGAGCTCCTACGAGCAGTACTTC.

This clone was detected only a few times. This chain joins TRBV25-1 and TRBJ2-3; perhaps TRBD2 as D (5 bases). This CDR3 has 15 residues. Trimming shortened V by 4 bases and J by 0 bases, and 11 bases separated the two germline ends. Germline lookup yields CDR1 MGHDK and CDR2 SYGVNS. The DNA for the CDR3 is TGTGCCAGCAGTGCCAGCGGACCGAGCACAGATACGCAGTATTTT. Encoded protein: CASSASGPSTDTQYF.

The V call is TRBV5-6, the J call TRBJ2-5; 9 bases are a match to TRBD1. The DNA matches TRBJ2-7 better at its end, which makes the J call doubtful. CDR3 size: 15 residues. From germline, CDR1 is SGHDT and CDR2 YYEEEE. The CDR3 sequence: CASSFRTGVISEQYF. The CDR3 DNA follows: TGTGCCAGCAGCTTTAGGACAGGGGTAATAAGCGAGCAGTACTTC.